A single TCR beta chain is shown here with its context. Its target is unknown. The sample comes from a study of beta chain features in type 1 diabetes. General study points: Shortening of TCRB CDR3s, moderate but significant, appeared in all four CD4+ subsets of Type 1 diabetes patients. When cDNA is sequenced, cells with high TCR expression could be over-represented. Naive, central memory and Treg TCRB repertoires appeared more alike in patients than in healthy donors. Any role of HLA type in TCRB rearrangement remained unresolved here.

V gave up 1 base and J gave up 0 bases, with 13 bases separating them. The CDR3 runs to 17 residues. Germline lookup yields CDR1 SGHAT and CDR2 FQNNGV. Naive, central memory, regulatory and stem cell-like memory cells within the CD4+ compartment were sorted using CD45RO/CCR7/CD25/CD127/CD95/CD27. TCRB transcripts that were expressed got sequenced, as all of the isolated RNA had been reverse transcribed. TCRdb keeps only in-frame clones here, not all; method: immunoSEQ multiplex PCR. The table records some 190,000 clones, over 6% of them present only once. This clonotype was obtained from a man aged 18-30 years with type 1 diabetes. J is TRBJ1-5 and V is TRBV11-2, with TRBD1 as a possible D gene (5 bases). Sequenced input: central memory CD4+ T cells from blood. In DNA, the CDR3 is TGTGCCAGCAGCTTAGCTTCCCAGGGATATAGCAATCAGCCCCAGCATTTT. It encodes CASSLASQGYSNQPQHF.